This TCR beta chain originates from a study of shared clonotypes between healthy human individuals. The CDR3 extends over 14 amino acids. Germline CDR1 and CDR2: SGHVS and FQNEAQ. The V end lost 5 bases, the J end lost 6 bases, and 17 bases lay between the germline ends. Generated by immunoSEQ multiplex PCR, the TCRdb table keeps only in-frame clones and is missing some. The profile shows 470,000 or so clones, roughly 80% of them singletons. The sequencing input was PBMCs. The V gene is TRBV7-8, the J gene TRBJ2-7, with D possibly TRBD2 on 6 matching bases. This TCR was sampled from a woman between 40 and 50 years old in good health. Some clones in this sample may be carry-over from other donors' samples. The CDR3: CASSPGRGVSEQYF. The CDR3 DNA follows: TGTGCCAGCAGCCCCGGGAGAGGGGTCTCCGAGCAGTACTTC.